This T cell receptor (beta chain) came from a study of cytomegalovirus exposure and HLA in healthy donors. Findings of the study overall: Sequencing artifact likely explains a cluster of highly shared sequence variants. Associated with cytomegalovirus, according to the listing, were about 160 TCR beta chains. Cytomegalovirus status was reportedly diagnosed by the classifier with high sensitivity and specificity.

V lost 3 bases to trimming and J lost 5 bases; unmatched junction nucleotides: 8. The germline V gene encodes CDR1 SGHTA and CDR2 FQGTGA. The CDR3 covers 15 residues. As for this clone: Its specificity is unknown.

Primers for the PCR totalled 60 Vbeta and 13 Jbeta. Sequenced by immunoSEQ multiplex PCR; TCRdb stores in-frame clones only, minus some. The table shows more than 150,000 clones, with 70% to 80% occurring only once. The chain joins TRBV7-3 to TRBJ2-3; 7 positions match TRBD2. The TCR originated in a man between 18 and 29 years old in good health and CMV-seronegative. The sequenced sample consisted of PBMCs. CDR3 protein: CASSFRLAPGDTQYF. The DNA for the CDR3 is TGTGCCAGCAGCTTTAGACTAGCACCGGGAGATACGCAGTATTTT.